This T cell receptor beta chain appears in the sequencing data of a study of CD8 T cells in Susac syndrome. V lost 0 bases, J lost 0 bases, and 19 bases lay in between. This CDR3 contains 19 residues. Germline-derived CDR1 and CDR2 are SGDLS and YYNGEE. As regards this clonotype: Its cognate antigen is unknown.

Broader study findings: It was acknowledged in the study that the number of individuals who were included in its TCR sequencing and HLA analysis was relatively small.

It was with random hexamers that about 0.45 to 1 ug RNA was reverse transcribed. The immunoSEQ assay covered 54 Vbeta and 13 Jbeta segments for CDR3. One entry per CDR3 protein results from TCRdb running MiXCR on the immunoSEQ multiplex PCR reads. This table holds 150,000 to 180,000 distinct CDR3 sequences, approximately 96% found once. Sequencing targeted TCR beta in T cells from blood (CD8+ and CD4+). This receptor was identified in a human donor with multiple sclerosis. Sequencing input: CD8+ T cells from PBMCs. The V call is TRBV9, the J call TRBJ2-1; D is undetermined. DNA for the CDR3: TGTGCCAGCAGCGTAGTCGGCCGCTCCGTCGGTAGCTCCTACAATGAGCAGTTCTTC. Translating it yields CASSVVGRSVGSSYNEQFF.